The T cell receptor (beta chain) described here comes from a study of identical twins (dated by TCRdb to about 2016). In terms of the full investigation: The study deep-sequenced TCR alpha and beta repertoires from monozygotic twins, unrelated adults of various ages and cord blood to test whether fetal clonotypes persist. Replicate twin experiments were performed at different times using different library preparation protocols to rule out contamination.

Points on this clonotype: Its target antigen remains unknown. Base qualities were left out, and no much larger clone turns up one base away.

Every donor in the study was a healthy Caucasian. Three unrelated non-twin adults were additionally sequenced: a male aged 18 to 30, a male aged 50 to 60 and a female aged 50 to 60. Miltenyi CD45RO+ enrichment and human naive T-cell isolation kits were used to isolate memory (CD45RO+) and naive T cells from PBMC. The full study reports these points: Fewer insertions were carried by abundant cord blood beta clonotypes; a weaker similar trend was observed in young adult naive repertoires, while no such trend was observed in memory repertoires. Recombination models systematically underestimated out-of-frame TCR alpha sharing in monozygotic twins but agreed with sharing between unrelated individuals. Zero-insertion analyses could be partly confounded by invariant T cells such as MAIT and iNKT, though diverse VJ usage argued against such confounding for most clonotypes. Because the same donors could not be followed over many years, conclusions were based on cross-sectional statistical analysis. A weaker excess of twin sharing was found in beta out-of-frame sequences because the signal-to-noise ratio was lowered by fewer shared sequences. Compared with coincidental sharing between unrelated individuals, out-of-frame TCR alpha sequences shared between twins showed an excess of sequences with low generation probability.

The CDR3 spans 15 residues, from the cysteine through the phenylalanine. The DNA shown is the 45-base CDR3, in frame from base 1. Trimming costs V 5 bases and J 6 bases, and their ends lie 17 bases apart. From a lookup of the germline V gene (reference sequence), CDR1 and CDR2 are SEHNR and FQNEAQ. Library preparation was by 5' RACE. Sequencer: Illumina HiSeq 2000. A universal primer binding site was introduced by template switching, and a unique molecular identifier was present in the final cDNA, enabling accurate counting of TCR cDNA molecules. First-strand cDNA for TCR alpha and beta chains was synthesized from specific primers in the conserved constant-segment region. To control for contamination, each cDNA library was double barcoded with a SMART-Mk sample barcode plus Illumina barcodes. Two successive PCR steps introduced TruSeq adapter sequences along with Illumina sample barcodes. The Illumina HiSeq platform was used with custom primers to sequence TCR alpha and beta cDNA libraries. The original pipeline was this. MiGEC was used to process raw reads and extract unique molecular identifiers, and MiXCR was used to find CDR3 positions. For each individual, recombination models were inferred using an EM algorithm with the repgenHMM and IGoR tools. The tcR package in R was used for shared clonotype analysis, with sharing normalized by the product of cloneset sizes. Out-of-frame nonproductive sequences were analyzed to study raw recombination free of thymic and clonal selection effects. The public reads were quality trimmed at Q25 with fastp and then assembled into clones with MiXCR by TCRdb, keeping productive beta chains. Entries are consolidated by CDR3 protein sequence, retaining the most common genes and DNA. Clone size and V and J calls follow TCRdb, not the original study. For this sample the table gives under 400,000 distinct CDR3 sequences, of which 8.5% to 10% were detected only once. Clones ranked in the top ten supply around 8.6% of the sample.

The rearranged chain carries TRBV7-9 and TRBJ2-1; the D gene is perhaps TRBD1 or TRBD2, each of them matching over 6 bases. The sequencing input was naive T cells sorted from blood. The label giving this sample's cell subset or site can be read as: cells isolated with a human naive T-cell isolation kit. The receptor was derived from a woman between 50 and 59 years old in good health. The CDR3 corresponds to CASSQAATGANEQFF. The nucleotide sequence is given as TGTGCCAGCAGCCAAGCGGCGACGGGGGCCAATGAGCAGTTCTTC. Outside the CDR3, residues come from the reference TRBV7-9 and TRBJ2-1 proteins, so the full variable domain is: DTGVSQNPRHKITKRGQNVTFRCDPISEHNRLYWYRQTLGQGPEFLTYFQNEAQLEKSRLLSDRFSAERPKGSFSTLEIQRTEQGDSAMYLCASSQAATGANEQFFGPGTRLTVL.